This TCR beta chain emerged from a study of blood T cell repertoires in COVID-19. Germline V lookup: CDR1 ENHRY, CDR2 SYGVKD. The CDR3 is 12 amino acids. The V end lost 6 bases, the J end lost 6 bases, and 9 bases lay between the germline ends. Sequencing used immunoSEQ multiplex PCR; TCRdb keeps in-frame clones, though not all of them. The table records 250,000 to 300,000 clones, around 84% of them present only once. This receptor was taken from a man in his forties or fifties who had been exposed to COVID-19. The sequenced sample consisted of PBMCs or T cells enriched from blood (not recorded which). V is TRBV10-3 and J is TRBJ2-1; maybe TRBD1 (6 bases). Here the CDR3 DNA reads TGTGCCATCAGACAGGGTAGCAATGAGCAGTTCTTC. Its protein product is CAIRQGSNEQFF.